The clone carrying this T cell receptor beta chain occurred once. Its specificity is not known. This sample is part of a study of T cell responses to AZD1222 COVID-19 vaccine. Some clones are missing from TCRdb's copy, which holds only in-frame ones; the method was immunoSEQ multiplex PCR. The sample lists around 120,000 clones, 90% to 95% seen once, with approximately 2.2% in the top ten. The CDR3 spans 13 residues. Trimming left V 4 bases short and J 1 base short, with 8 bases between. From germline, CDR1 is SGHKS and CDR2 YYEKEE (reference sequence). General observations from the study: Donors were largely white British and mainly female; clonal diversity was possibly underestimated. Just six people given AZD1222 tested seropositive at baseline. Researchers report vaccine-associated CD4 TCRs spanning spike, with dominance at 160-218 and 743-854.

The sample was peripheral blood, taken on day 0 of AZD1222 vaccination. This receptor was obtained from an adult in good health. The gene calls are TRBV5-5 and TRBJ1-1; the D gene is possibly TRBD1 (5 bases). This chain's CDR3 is CASSLQANTEAFF. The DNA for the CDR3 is TGTGCCAGCAGCCTACAGGCGAACACTGAAGCTTTCTTT.